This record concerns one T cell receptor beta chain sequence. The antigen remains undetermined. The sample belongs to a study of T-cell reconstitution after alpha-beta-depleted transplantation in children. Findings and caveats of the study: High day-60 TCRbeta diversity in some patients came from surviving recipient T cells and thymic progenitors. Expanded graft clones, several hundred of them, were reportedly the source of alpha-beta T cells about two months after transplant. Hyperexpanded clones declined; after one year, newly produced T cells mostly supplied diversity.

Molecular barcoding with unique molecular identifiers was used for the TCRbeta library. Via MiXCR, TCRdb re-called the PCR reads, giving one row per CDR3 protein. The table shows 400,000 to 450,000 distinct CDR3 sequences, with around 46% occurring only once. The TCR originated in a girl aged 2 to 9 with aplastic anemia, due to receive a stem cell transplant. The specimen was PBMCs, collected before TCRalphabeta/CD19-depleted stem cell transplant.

CDR3: CSASGPRFANEQFF. The CDR3 DNA reads TGCAGTGCTAGTGGGCCTAGGTTTGCCAATGAGCAGTTCTTC. The chain has TRBV20-1 and TRBJ2-1; D not certain. Trimming removed 3 bases from V and 6 bases from J, with 15 bases in between. CDR1 and CDR2 (germline): DFQATT, SNEGSKA (reference sequence). The CDR3 contains 14 residues.